The source of this TCR beta chain is a study of blood T cell repertoires in COVID-19 (dated by TCRdb to the early 2020s). Describing the broader study: Samples from collaborators originated in the United States, Italy and Spain and spanned both the acute and convalescent phases of COVID-19. Deeply sampled blood TCRbeta repertoires from subjects exposed to, actively infected with, or recovered from COVID-19 were included in the dataset. Nearly every sample came with metadata listing a de-identified subject ID, COVID-19 status, age in years and sex. Where available, HLA class I and class II types were taken from metadata supplied by the sample provider and were not determined by assay-based typing. The samples were drawn from the first 160 participants of the ongoing ImmuneRACE study and from 1,254 subjects provided by 6 global collaborators. The prospective study material was composed of cDNA or gDNA derived from T cells, B-cell-depleted T cells, or PBMCs. The repertoires were released in a freely available public database meant as a resource for research on the immune response to SARS-CoV-2. Study-wide conclusions, independent of this receptor: Clinical and demographic metadata were provided uncurated, with the amount varying by source and participant.

V and J are truncated by 4 bases and 0 bases respectively, leaving an intervening sequence of 16 bases. The germline V gene (reference sequence) yields SGHKS for CDR1 and YYEKEE for CDR2. From cysteine to phenylalanine, the CDR3 is 17 amino acids long. Solely the CDR3 DNA is kept, with 51 bases framed from the first base. TCRbeta CDR3 regions were amplified from genomic DNA using the immunoSEQ Assay, a bias-controlled multiplex PCR. Under the source paper's analysis protocol: Within the assay, amplification of reference gene primers was used to estimate how many nucleated cells each sample contained. Sequence reads were collapsed and filtered to measure the absolute abundance of every unique TCRbeta CDR3 rearrangement. For each sample, productive Simpson clonality was calculated as the square root of Simpson's diversity index over productive rearrangements. Sourced from immuneACCESS, this table was stored by TCRdb with only in-frame sequences that have V and J called. A share of the clones is absent; for the studies checked, an unresolved V gene accounts for under half, and the remainder has no known explanation. That table supplies the V and J calls and clone size; D and trimming were determined from the DNA. This sample has 60,000 to 75,000 clones in its table, and 82% of those were observed once. The ten largest make up 8% to 10% of the sample.

The sample holds one count of this clone. The antigen it binds to is not known. It has no much larger one-base neighbor in the sample; base qualities were not kept. Whole blood was collected in K2EDTA tubes by collaborating institutions according to the institutions' own protocols. For TCRbeta analysis, collaborator samples were shipped as frozen whole blood, as isolated PBMCs, or as DNA extracted from either sample type. The sequencing input was peripheral blood. This sequence was found in a woman aged 80 or older with acute or convalescent COVID-19. Recombination joined TRBV5-5 with TRBJ1-4; 5 matching bases give a weak D call of TRBD1. The sequenced DNA is TGTGCCAGCAGCCAAGCGGGACGGTCTGCAACTAATGAAAAACTGTTTTTT. Its translation reads: CASSQAGRSATNEKLFF.